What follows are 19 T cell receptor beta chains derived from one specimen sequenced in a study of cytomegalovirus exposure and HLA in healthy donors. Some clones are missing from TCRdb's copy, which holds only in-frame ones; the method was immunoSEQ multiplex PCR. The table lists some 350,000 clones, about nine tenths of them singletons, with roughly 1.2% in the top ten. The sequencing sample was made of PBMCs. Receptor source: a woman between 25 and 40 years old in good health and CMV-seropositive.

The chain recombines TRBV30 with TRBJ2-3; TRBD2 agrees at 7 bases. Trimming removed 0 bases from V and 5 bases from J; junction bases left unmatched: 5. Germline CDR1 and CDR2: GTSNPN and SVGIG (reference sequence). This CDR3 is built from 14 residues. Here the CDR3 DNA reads TGTGCCTGGAGTGTACCGGCGGGAGAAGATACGCAGTATTTT. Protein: CAWSVPAGEDTQYF.

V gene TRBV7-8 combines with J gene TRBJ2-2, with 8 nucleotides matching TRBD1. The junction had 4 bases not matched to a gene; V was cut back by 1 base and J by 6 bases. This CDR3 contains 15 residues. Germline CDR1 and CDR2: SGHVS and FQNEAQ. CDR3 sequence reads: CASSLVPGGPGELFF. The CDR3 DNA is TGTGCCAGCAGCTTAGTCCCAGGGGGCCCCGGGGAGCTGTTTTTT.

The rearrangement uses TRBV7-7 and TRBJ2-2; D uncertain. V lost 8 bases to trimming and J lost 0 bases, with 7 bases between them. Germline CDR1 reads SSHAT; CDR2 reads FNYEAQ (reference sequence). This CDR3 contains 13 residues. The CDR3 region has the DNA TGTGCCAGCTGCGTTTCGAACACCGGGGAGCTGTTTTTT. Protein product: CASCVSNTGELFF. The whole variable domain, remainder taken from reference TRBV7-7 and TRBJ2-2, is GAGVSQSPRYKVTKRGQDVTLRCDPISSHATLYWYQQALGQGPEFLTYFNYEAQPDKSGLPSDRFSAERPEGSISTLTIQRTEQRDSAMYRCASCVSNTGELFFGEGSRLTVL.

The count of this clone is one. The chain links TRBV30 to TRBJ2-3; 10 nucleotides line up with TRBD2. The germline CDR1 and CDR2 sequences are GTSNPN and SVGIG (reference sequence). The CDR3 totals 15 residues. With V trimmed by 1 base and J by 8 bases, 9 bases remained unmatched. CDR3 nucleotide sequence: TGTGCCTGGAGTGAGGGTGCTAGCGGGGGCCTTACGCAGTATTTT. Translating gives CAWSEGASGGLTQYF.

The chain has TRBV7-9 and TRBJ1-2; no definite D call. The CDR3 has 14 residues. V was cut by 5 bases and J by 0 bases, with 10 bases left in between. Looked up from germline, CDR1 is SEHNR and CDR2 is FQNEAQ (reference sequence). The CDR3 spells CASSPEPANYGYTF. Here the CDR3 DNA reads TGTGCCAGCAGCCCGGAACCAGCTAACTATGGCTACACCTTC.

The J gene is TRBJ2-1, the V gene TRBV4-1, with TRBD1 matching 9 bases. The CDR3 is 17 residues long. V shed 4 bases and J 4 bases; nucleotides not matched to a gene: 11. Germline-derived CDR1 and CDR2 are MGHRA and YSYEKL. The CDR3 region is CASSLAQGASHYNEQFF. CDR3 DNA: TGCGCCAGCAGCCTCGCACAGGGGGCATCGCATTACAATGAGCAGTTCTTC.

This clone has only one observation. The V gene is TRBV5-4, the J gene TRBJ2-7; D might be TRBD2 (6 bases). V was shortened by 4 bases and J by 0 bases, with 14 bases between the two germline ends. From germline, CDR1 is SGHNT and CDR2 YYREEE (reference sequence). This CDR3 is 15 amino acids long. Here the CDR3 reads CASSDPGLNSYEQYF. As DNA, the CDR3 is TGTGCCAGCAGCGATCCGGGACTTAACTCCTACGAGCAGTACTTC.

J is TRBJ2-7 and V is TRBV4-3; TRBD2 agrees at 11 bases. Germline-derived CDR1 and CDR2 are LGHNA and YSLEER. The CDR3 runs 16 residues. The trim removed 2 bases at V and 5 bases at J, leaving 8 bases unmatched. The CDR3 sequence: CASSQPSTSGTHEQYF. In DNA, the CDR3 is TGCGCCAGCAGCCAACCCTCGACTAGCGGGACTCACGAGCAGTACTTC.

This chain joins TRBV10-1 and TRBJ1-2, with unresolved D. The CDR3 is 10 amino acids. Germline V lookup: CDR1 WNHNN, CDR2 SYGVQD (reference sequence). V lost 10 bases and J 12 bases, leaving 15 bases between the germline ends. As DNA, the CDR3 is TGCGCCAACCCCGCCGGAACCAACACCTTC. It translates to CANPAGTNTF.

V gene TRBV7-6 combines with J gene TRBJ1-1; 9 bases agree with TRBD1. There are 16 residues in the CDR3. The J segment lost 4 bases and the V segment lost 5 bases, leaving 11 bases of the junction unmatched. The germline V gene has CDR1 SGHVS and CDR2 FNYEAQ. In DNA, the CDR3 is TGTGCCAGCAGCCCCACCCTGGACAGGGGCGGCACTGAAGCTTTCTTT. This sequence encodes CASSPTLDRGGTEAFF. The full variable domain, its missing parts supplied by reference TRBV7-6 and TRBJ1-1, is GAGVSQSPRYKVTKRGQDVALRCDPISGHVSLYWYRQALGQGPEFLTYFNYEAQQDKSGLPNDRFSAERPEGSISTLTIQRTEQRDSAMYRCASSPTLDRGGTEAFFGQGTRLTVV.

The CDR3 DNA follows: TGTGCCAGCAGTTTAAGGTCGCCGACAGATACGCAGTATTTT. Protein: CASSLRSPTDTQYF. The genes are TRBV28 and TRBJ2-3; D gene unclear. The CDR3 length is 14 residues. V gave up 2 bases and J gave up 3 bases, with 9 bases separating them. Germline V lookup: CDR1 MDHEN, CDR2 SYDVKM.

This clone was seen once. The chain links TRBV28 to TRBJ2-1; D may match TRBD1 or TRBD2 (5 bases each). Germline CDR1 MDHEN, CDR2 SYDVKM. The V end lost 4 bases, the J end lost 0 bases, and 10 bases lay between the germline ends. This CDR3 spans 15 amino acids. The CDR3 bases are TGTGCCAGCAGTTGGGGGATCCTCTCCTACAATGAGCAGTTCTTC. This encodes CASSWGILSYNEQFF.

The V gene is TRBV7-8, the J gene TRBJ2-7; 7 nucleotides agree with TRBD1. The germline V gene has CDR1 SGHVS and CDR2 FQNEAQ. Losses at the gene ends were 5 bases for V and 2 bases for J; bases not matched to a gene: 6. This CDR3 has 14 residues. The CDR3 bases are TGTGCCAGCAGCGGGGGACAGTCTCCCTACGAGCAGTACTTC. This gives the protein CASSGGQSPYEQYF. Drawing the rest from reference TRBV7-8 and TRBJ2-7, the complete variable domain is GAGVSQSPRYKVAKRGQDVALRCDPISGHVSLFWYQQALGQGPEFLTYFQNEAQLDKSGLPSDRFFAERPEGSVSTLKIQRTQQEDSAVYLCASSGGQSPYEQYFGPGTRLTVT.

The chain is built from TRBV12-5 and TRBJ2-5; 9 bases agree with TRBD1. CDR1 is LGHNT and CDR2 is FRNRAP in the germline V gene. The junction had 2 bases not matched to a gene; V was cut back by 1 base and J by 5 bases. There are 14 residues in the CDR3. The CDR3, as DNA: TGTGCTAGTGGTTTGGGGGACAGGGAGGAGACCCAGTACTTC. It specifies CASGLGDREETQYF.

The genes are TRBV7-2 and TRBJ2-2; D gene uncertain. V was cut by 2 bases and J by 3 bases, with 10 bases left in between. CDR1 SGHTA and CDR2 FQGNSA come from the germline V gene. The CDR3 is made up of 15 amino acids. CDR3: CASSLLVWDTGELFF. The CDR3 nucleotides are TGTGCCAGCAGCTTATTGGTTTGGGACACCGGGGAGCTGTTTTTT.

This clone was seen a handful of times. The chain's CDR3 is CASRGTGSTDTQYF. CDR3 sequence (DNA): TGTGCCAGCAGAGGGACGGGCAGCACAGATACGCAGTATTTT. V gene TRBV6-1 combines with J gene TRBJ2-3; D might be TRBD1 or TRBD2, each matching 5 bases. The CDR3 totals 14 residues. Germline V lookup: CDR1 MNHNS, CDR2 SASEGT. The V end lost 6 bases, the J end lost 0 bases, and 10 bases lay between the germline ends.

The CDR3 loop reads CASSPGPASSYEQYF. Here the CDR3 DNA reads TGTGCCAGCAGTCCAGGACCGGCCAGCTCCTACGAGCAGTACTTC. The chain uses TRBV6-5 and TRBJ2-7; no clear D gene. V was pared by 5 bases and J by 0 bases, with 14 bases between. From germline, CDR1 is MNHEY and CDR2 SVGAGI. This CDR3 has 15 residues.

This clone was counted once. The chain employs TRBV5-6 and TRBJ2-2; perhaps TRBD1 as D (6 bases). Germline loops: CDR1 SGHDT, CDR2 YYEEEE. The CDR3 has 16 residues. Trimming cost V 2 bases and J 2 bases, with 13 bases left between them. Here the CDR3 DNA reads TGTGCCAGCAGCTTCGCGACAGGAGTCAACACCGGGGAGCTGTTTTTT. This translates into CASSFATGVNTGELFF. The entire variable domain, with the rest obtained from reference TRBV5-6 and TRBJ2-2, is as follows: DAGVTQSPTHLIKTRGQQVTLRCSPKSGHDTVSWYQQALGQGPQFIFQYYEEEERQRGNFPDRFSGHQFPNYSSELNVNALLLGDSALYLCASSFATGVNTGELFFGEGSRLTVL.

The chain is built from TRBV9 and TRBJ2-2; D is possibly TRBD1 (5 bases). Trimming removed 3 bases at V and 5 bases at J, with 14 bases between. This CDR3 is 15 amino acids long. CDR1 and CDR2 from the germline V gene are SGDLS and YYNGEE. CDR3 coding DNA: TGTGCCAGCAGCGGCAGGGCCTTCGGGACCGGGGAGCTGTTTTTT. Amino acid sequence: CASSGRAFGTGELFF.